This entry describes one T cell receptor (beta chain). Its antigen is not known. CDR1 is MNHEY and CDR2 is SVGAGI in the germline V gene. Trimming removed 2 bases from V and 5 bases from J, with 18 bases in between. This CDR3 region has 16 residues. MiXCR was run by TCRdb on the 5' RACE reads, yielding one entry per CDR3 protein. This sample yields about 160,000 distinct CDR3 sequences, of which around a third are seen a single time; about 12% belongs to the top ten. This entry belongs to a study of T-cell memory formation after mild COVID-19. Study overall: Largely, the TCR clusters proved donor specific. Findings and caveats of the study: The main location of contracting CD4+ clones was CM and EM, and that of contracting CD8+ clones was EMRA.

J is TRBJ1-1 and V is TRBV6-5; no reliable D call. The specimen was PBMCs or a T cell subset sorted from them (not recorded which). This sequence was found in an adult woman who had mild COVID-19 (a few samples of this study predate the infection). Cell type and time point are not known. The CDR3 region is CASSYIRGRRVTEAFF. The CDR3 nucleotides read TGTGCCAGCAGTTACATCCGCGGCAGGAGAGTTACTGAAGCTTTCTTT.